What follows are 6 T cell receptor beta chains derived from one specimen sequenced in a study of OX40 agonist ivuxolimab in advanced cancers. The table came from immunoSEQ multiplex PCR; TCRdb's copy has only in-frame clones and leaves some out. The sample holds over 40,000 clones, around 86% seen once. The material was CD4+ or CD8+ T cells sorted from blood, obtained in a trial of the OX40 agonist ivuxolimab. These receptors all stem from an adult with an advanced solid tumor such as melanoma, head and neck, liver or kidney cancer.

This clone turned up a few times. This chain uses TRBV2 with TRBJ2-3; D ambiguous. V gave up 6 bases and J gave up 0 bases, with 10 bases separating them. CDR3 length: 14 residues. Looked up from germline, CDR1 is SNHLY and CDR2 is FYNNEI. CDR3 loop: CASRRLGSTDTQYF. The CDR3 nucleotides are TGTGCCAGCAGAAGGTTGGGGAGCACAGATACGCAGTATTTT.

This chain uses TRBV5-1 with TRBJ1-6; maybe TRBD1 (6 bases). The CDR3 loop spans 17 amino acids. The V gene's germline CDR1 is SGHRS and CDR2 YFSETQ. V lost 1 base, J lost 4 bases, and 15 bases lay in between. The CDR3 here is CASSLMGADVYNSPLHF. CDR3 in DNA: TGCGCCAGCAGCTTGATGGGGGCCGATGTTTATAATTCACCCCTCCACTTT.

The V and J genes are TRBV5-1 and TRBJ1-2; 9 nucleotides agree with TRBD1. Trimming at V came to 0 bases and at J to 3 bases, leaving 3 bases not matched to a gene. The germline V gene encodes CDR1 SGHRS and CDR2 YFSETQ. This CDR3 is 15 amino acids long. CDR3: CASSLAGTGHYGYTF. The CDR3 DNA is TGCGCCAGCAGCTTGGCCGGGACAGGGCACTATGGCTACACCTTC.

This chain joins TRBV28 and TRBJ1-2; no clear D gene. CDR1 and CDR2 from the germline V gene are MDHEN and SYDVKM. The V and J ends lost 3 bases and 5 bases respectively, with 7 bases between them. The length of the CDR3 is 12 residues. This chain's CDR3 is CASSFRDYGYTF. CDR3 sequence (DNA): TGTGCCAGCAGTTTCCGGGATTATGGCTACACCTTC.

The CDR3 nucleotides are TGTGCCAGTACCTGGACAGGTGATTACGAGCAGTACTTC. It specifies CASTWTGDYEQYF. The J gene is TRBJ2-7, the V gene TRBV6-1; 7 nucleotides agree with TRBD1. Germline values: CDR1 MNHNS, CDR2 SASEGT. CDR3 length: 13 residues. The ends lost 9 bases at V and 4 bases at J; junction bases unmatched: 9.

J is TRBJ2-3 and V is TRBV2; possibly TRBD2 for D (5 bases). This CDR3 region has 16 residues. Germline V gene lookup returns CDR1 SNHLY and CDR2 FYNNEI. Between the trimmed V and J ends, which lost 1 base and 2 bases, there was a span of 13 bases. The CDR3, as DNA: TGTGCCAGCAGTGAAGGGGAGCACCTCACCACAGATACGCAGTATTTT. Protein: CASSEGEHLTTDTQYF.